This paragraph reports one TCR beta chain. Its antigen is currently not known. The germline V gene (reference sequence) gives CDR1 as DFQATT and CDR2 as SNEGSKA. The CDR3 sequence holds 16 residues, the cysteine and phenylalanine included. No DNA is recorded. The data are from a study of T cells in severe cutaneous drug reactions (dated by TCRdb to the late 2010s). Some background on the complete study: Between about 2010 and 2018, patients were recruited from Taiwan, Thailand and a European registry network. Enrollment was limited to patients whose SJS/TEN or DRESS diagnosis was probable or definite according to RegiSCAR criteria. The Naranjo algorithm and the ALDEN drug causality algorithm were used to assign the culprit drug. Blister fluids/cells, PBMC and other biological samples were taken from patients in the acute stage or the recovery stage. Single-cell sequencing, quantitative PCR validation, functional assays and transgenic mouse experiments were combined with bulk TCR sequencing. Libraries were prepared using iRepertoire multiplex PCR, and a comparison was cited by the authors in which similar capture of abundant clonotypes was shown across iRepertoire and 5' RACE methods with or without UMI.

General conclusions and limits of the study: The authors noted that whether the public TCR generalizes to SJS/TEN caused by other drugs still needs further study. CBZ-SJS/TEN patients showed strongly increased TRBV12-4 usage, with an average of about 31% in blister cells and approximately 5% in PBMC. All seven CBZ-SJS/TEN blister samples contained a public TCRbeta CDR3 (mean about 13%), which was undetectable or scarce in tolerant-control and healthy-donor PBMC.

For both bulk and single-cell sequencing, libraries were prepared with the iRepertoire multiplex PCR system and TCR subtype-specific primers. Multiplex PCR using primers aimed at the V, D and J gene regions produced the bulk TCR beta libraries. Each sample contributed roughly 90-500 ng of RNA as input for preparing the bulk TCR library. Bulk TCR beta amplicons were sequenced on an Illumina MiSeq. As for the authors' bioinformatics: Quality control steps removed sample misassignments and low-quality sequencing reads. The CDR3 was defined as the amino acids lying between the Y[YFLI]C motif of the V gene and the [FW]GXGT motif of the J segment. TRBV and TRBJ gene assignments and CDR3 clonotypes followed the IMGT database. Per-sample TRBV expression was normalized to the mean of the same gene in PBMC from roughly 40 healthy donors. The reads, reprocessed by TCRdb, yield one row per CDR3 protein sequence and no DNA. TCRdb, not the authors, supplied the V and J calls. The sample's table lists a count of 8,000 to 8,500 distinct CDR3 sequences. Clones ranked in the top ten supply over 25% of the sample.

Sequencing was performed on donors who were patients with carbamazepine-induced Stevens-Johnson syndrome or toxic epidermal necrolysis (CBZ-SJS/TEN). To look for drug-specific clonotypes, next-generation sequencing was used to profile the T cell receptor repertoires of patients with drug-induced severe cutaneous adverse reactions. RNA was isolated either from blister cells of skin lesions or from peripheral blood mononuclear cells. The chain is made from TRBV20-1 and TRBJ2-1; TCRdb's assignment of TRBD2 cannot be checked, as there is no DNA. Sequencing was performed on cells from a skin blister. This specimen's cell subset or site label, per the study, means: unsorted cells from skin lesion blisters. The clonotype originates from a human donor with a severe cutaneous adverse drug reaction. The CDR3 region reads CSARLLPGLAYNEQFF.